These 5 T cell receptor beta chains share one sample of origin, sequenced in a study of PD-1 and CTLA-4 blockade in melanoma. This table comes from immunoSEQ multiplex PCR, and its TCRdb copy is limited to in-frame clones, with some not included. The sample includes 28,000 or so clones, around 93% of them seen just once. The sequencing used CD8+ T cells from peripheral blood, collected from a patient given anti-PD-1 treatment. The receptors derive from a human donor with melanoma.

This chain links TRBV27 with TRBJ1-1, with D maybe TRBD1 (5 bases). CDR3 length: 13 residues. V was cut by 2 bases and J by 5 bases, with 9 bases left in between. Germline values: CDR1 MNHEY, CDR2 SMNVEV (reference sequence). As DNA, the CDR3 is TGTGCCAGCAGTTTAGGGGGATTGACTGAAGCTTTCTTT. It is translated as CASSLGGLTEAFF.

The CDR3 DNA reads as TGTGCCACCAGTGATTTAGGGGAGGATGAGCAGTTCTTC. This sequence encodes CATSDLGEDEQFF. This chain connects TRBV24-1 to TRBJ2-1, with a possible D match to TRBD2 (6 bases). The CDR3 is made up of 13 amino acids. The germline V gene has CDR1 KGHDR and CDR2 SFDVKD. The germline V and J ends were trimmed by 1 base and 8 bases, with 8 bases remaining between them.

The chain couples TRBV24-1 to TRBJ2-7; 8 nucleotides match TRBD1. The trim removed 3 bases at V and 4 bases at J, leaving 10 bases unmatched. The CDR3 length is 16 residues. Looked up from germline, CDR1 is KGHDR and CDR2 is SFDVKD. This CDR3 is CATSDPRGRGPYEQYF. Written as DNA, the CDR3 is TGTGCCACCAGTGATCCTCGCGGCAGGGGGCCATACGAGCAGTACTTC.

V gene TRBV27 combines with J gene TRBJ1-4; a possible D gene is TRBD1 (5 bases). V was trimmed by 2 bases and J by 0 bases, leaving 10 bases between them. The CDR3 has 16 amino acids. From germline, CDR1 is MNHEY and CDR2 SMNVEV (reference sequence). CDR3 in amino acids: CASSLRQLATNEKLFF. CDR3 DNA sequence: TGTGCCAGCAGTTTACGACAGCTTGCAACTAATGAAAAACTGTTTTTT. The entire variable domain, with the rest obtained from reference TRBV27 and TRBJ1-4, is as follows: EAQVTQNPRYLITVTGKKLTVTCSQNMNHEYMSWYRQDPGLGLRQIYYSMNVEVTDKGDVPEGYKVSRKEKRNFPLILESPSPNQTSLYFCASSLRQLATNEKLFFGSGTQLSVL.

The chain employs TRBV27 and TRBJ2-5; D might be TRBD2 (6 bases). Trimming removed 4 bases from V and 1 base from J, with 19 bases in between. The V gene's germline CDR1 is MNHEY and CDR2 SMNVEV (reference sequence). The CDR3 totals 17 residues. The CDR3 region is CASSSNRRARPQETQYF. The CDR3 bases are TGTGCCAGCAGTTCGAATCGGAGGGCTCGACCCCAAGAGACCCAGTACTTC.